The 9 T cell receptor beta chains presented below share a single source sample, sequenced in a study of T-cell memory formation after mild COVID-19. TCRdb passed the 5' RACE reads through MiXCR, listing each CDR3 protein once. The sample shows hundreds of thousands of distinct CDR3 sequences, roughly 15% of them seen only once. The sequencing input was PBMCs or a T cell subset sorted from them (not recorded which). The receptors here all came from an adult woman who had mild COVID-19 (a few samples of this study predate the infection). Cell type and time point are not known.

In DNA, the CDR3 is TGTGCCAGCAGCTTAGTCAATCCGGGACAGGGCCTGACTGGGGCCAACGTCCTGACTTTC. This encodes CASSLVNPGQGLTGANVLTF. The chain recombines TRBV7-2 with TRBJ2-6, with 9 bases fitting TRBD1. Germline CDR1 reads SGHTA; CDR2 reads FQGNSA. J lost 2 bases, V lost 1 base, and 12 bases had no gene match. This CDR3 comprises 20 residues.

The rearrangement links TRBV5-4 to TRBJ2-5; either TRBD1 or TRBD2 may supply D (5 bases each). V dropped 4 bases and J dropped 4 bases, with 17 bases sitting between them. The CDR3 runs to 15 residues. Germline CDR1 reads SGHNT; CDR2 reads YYREEE (reference sequence). Here the CDR3 reads CASSPRDQTAETQYF. The CDR3 nucleotides read TGTGCCAGCAGCCCCCGGGACCAGACCGCAGAGACCCAGTACTTC.

This clonotype was seen more than once but under ten times. The chain carries TRBV6-6 and TRBJ1-1, with D possibly TRBD1 on 6 matching bases. V lost 5 bases, J lost 3 bases, and 16 bases lay in between. The CDR3 is made up of 15 amino acids. Germline V gene sequence: CDR1 MNHNY, CDR2 SVGAGI (reference sequence). The CDR3, as DNA: TGTGCCAGCAGTCCCAACAGGGCCGACTACACTGAAGCTTTCTTT. It encodes CASSPNRADYTEAFF.

The chain has TRBV5-1 and TRBJ1-2, with 7 bases aligning to TRBD1. The trim removed 2 bases at V and 6 bases at J, leaving 7 bases unmatched. CDR3 length equals 14 residues. Germline V gene sequence: CDR1 SGHRS, CDR2 YFSETQ. DNA for the CDR3: TGCGCCAGCAGCTTACAGGGGACCTTTGATGGCTACACCTTC. This sequence encodes CASSLQGTFDGYTF.

This clonotype was counted only a few times. This sequence joins TRBV30 and TRBJ1-5; weak D call: TRBD1 (5 bases). The CDR3 spans 12 residues. From germline, CDR1 is GTSNPN and CDR2 SVGIG (reference sequence). Trimming took off 2 bases at V and 11 bases at J, with 13 bases between the two ends. The CDR3 sequence is CAWSNGGYAQHF. The DNA of the CDR3 is TGTGCCTGGAGTAACGGGGGGTATGCCCAGCATTTT.

This clonotype was recorded many times. The chain uses TRBV7-8 and TRBJ2-1; D is ambiguous. Germline CDR1 is SGHVS and CDR2 is FQNEAQ. There are 13 residues in the CDR3. Trimming pared 8 bases from V and 5 bases from J, leaving 13 bases between. The CDR3, as DNA: TGTGCCAGCGGGCGGCGGATGAACAATGAGCAGTTCTTC. Translation: CASGRRMNNEQFF.

This clonotype was counted only a few times. This rearrangement joins TRBV27 to TRBJ2-7; 8 bases match TRBD2. With V trimmed by 6 bases and J by 2 bases, 3 bases remained unmatched. Germline V gene sequence: CDR1 MNHEY, CDR2 SMNVEV (reference sequence). The CDR3 has 13 amino acids. CDR3 residues: CASSNGRAYEQYF. The CDR3 nucleotides are TGTGCCAGCAGCAACGGGAGGGCCTACGAGCAGTACTTC.

This chain links TRBV27 with TRBJ1-1; 8 nucleotides align to TRBD1. This CDR3 comprises 15 residues. V shed 5 bases, J shed 1 base, and the junction held 6 bases outside the gene matches. Germline values: CDR1 MNHEY, CDR2 SMNVEV (reference sequence). The CDR3 DNA reads TGTGCCAGCAGTCCTCGACAGGGGTGGAACACTGAAGCTTTCTTT. Protein product: CASSPRQGWNTEAFF.

This clonotype was detected many times. The chain has TRBV15 and TRBJ2-3; D is unclear. CDR1 and CDR2 (germline): LNHNV, YYDKDF (reference sequence). CDR3 length: 15 amino acids. V was trimmed by 2 bases and J by 5 bases, leaving 14 bases between them. Here the CDR3 reads CATSRSGPNQDTQYF. As DNA, the CDR3 is TGTGCCACCAGCAGATCCGGACCCAATCAAGATACGCAGTATTTT.